Detailed here is one TCR beta chain. The antigen remains undetermined. This CDR3 contains 11 residues. Germline V gene data show CDR1 as DFQATT and CDR2 as SNEGSKA (reference sequence). The sample originates from a study of monozygotic twins with inflammatory bowel disease. The study, taken as a whole, reports: Support for any single strong IBD-associated signal or clonotype was not found.

UMIs were attached via template switching, each with a 6-nucleotide sample barcode. Two nested PCRs, approximately 16 and 10 cycles, amplified TCRalpha and TCRbeta cDNA. Reanalyzing the 5' RACE reads, TCRdb keeps one entry per CDR3 protein, without DNA. The specimen's table records over 120,000 distinct CDR3 sequences. This clonotype was obtained from a human donor with ulcerative colitis or Crohn's disease, or a healthy co-twin of an affected twin (not recorded which). The chain recombines TRBV20-1 with TRBJ2-5; TCRdb's D call of TRBD1 is untestable without DNA. Sequencing was done on a sample of blood. This CDR3 is CSAPGHQTQYF.